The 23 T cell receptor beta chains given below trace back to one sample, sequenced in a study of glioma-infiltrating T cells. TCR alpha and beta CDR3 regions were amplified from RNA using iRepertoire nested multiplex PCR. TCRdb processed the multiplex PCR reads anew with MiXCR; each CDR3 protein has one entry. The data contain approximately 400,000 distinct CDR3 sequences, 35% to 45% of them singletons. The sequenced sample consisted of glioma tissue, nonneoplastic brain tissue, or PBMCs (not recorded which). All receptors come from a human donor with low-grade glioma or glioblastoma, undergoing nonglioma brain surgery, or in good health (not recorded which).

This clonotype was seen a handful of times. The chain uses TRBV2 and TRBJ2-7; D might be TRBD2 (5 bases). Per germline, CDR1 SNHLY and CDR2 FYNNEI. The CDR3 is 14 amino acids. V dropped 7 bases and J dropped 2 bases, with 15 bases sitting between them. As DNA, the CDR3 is TGTGCCAGCACCCGCGGAGGTTTTCCCTACGAGCAGTACTTC. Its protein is CASTRGGFPYEQYF.

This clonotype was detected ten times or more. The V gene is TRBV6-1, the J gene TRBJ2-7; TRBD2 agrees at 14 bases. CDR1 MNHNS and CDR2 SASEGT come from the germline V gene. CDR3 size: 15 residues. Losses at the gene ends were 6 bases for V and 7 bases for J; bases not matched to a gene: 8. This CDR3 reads CASRTGLAGVGEQYF. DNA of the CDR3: TGTGCCAGCAGAACGGGACTAGCGGGAGTCGGAGAGCAGTACTTC.

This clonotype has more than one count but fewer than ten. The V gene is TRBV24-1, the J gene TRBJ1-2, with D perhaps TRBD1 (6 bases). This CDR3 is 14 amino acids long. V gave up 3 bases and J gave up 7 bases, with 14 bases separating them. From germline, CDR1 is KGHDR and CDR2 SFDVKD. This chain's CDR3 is CATSDEGGGCGYTF. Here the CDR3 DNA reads TGTGCCACCAGTGATGAAGGGGGGGGCTGTGGCTACACCTTC.

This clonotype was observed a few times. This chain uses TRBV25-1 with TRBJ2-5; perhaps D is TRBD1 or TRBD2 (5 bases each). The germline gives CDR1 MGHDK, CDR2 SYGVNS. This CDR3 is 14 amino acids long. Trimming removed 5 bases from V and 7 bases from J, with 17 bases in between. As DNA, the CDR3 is TGTGCCAGCAGTTCCGGGACCCGGGTTGTGACCCAGTACTTC. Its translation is CASSSGTRVVTQYF.

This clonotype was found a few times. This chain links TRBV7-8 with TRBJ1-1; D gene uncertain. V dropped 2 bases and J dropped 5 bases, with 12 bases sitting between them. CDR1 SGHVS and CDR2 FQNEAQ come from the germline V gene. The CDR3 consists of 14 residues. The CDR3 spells CASSLFRRQTEAFF. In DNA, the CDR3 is TGTGCCAGCAGCTTATTCCGTCGCCAAACTGAAGCTTTCTTT. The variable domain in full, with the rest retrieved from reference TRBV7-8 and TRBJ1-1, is GAGVSQSPRYKVAKRGQDVALRCDPISGHVSLFWYQQALGQGPEFLTYFQNEAQLDKSGLPSDRFFAERPEGSVSTLKIQRTQQEDSAVYLCASSLFRRQTEAFFGQGTRLTVV.

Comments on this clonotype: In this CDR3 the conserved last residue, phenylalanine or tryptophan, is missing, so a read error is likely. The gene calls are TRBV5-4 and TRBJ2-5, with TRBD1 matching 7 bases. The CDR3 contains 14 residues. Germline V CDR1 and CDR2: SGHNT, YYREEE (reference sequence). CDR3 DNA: TGCGCCAGCAGCTTGAGGGGGCCAAAAGAAACCCAGTACCTC. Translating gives CASSLRGPKETQYL.

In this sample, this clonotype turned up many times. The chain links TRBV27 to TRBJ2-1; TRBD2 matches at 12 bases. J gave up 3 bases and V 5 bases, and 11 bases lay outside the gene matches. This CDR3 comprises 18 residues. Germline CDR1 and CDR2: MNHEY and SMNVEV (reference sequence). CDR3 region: CASSPRATSGSLYNEQFF. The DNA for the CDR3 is TGTGCCAGCAGTCCGCGAGCGACTAGCGGGAGTCTCTACAATGAGCAGTTCTTC.

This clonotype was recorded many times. CDR3 amino acids: CASSYDRTGSSYNEQFF. The CDR3 nucleotides are TGTGCCAGCAGTTACGATCGGACAGGCAGCTCCTACAATGAGCAGTTCTTC. The chain has TRBV6-2 or TRBV6-3 and TRBJ2-1; 7 bases map to TRBD1. V shed 2 bases, J shed 0 bases, and the junction held 7 bases outside the gene matches. The V gene's germline CDR1 is MNHEY and CDR2 SVGEGT. The CDR3 contains 17 residues.

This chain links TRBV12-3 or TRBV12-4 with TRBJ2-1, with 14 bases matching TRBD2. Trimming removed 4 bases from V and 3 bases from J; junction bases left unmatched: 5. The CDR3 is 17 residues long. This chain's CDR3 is CASSSRLAGGIYNEQFF. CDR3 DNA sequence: TGTGCCAGCAGTTCAAGACTAGCGGGAGGGATCTACAATGAGCAGTTCTTC.

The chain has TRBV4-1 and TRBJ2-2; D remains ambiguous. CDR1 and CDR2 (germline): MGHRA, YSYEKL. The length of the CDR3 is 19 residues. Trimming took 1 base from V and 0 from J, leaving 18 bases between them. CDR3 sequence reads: CASSQGLRGPSSNTGELFF. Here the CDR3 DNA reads TGCGCCAGCAGCCAAGGCCTAAGAGGACCATCTTCGAACACCGGGGAGCTGTTTTTT.

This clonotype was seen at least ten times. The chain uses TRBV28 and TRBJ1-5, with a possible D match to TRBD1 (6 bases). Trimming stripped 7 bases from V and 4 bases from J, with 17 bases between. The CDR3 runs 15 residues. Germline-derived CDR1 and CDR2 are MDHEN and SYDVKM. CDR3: CASNRLTGDNQPQHF. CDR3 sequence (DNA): TGTGCCAGCAACCGCTTGACAGGCGATAATCAGCCCCAGCATTTT.

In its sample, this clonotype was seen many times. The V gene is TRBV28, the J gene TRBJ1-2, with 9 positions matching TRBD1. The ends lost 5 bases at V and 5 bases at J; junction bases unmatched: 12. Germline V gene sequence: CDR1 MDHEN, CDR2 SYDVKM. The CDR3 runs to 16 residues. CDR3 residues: CASSPSGGDREYGYTF. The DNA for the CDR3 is TGTGCCAGCAGTCCATCCGGGGGGGACAGGGAGTATGGCTACACCTTC.

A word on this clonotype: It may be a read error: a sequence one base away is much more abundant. CDR3 nucleotide sequence: TGTGCCAGCAGCTCCGGTTTCTATGGCTGCACCTTC. Translated: CASSSGFYGCTF. The V call is TRBV7-9, the J call TRBJ1-2; D gene uncertain. Germline CDR1 is SEHNR and CDR2 is FQNEAQ (reference sequence). This CDR3 contains 12 residues.

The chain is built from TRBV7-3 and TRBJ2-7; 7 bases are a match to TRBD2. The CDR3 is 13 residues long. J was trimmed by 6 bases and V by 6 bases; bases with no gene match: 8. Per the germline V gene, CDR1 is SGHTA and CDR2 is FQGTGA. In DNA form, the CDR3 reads TGTGCCAGCAGGTTGGCGGGAGCTAGCGAGCAGTACTTC. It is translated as CASRLAGASEQYF.

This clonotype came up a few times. The CDR3 here is CASSYSGPEEGYTF. CDR3 sequence (DNA): TGTGCCAGCAGTTACTCCGGACCAGAGGAGGGCTACACCTTC. The chain recombines TRBV6-6 with TRBJ1-2; D call uncertain. V lost 0 bases and J 8 bases, leaving 13 bases between the germline ends. Germline CDR1 and CDR2: MNHNY and SVGAGI (reference sequence). The CDR3 runs 14 residues.

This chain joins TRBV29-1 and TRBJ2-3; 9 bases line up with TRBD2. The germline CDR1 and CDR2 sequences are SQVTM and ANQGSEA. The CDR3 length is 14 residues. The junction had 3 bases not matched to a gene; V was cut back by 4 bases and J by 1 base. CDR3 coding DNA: TGCAGCGTTGGAGTAGCGGGGGGCACAGATACGCAGTATTTT. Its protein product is CSVGVAGGTDTQYF.

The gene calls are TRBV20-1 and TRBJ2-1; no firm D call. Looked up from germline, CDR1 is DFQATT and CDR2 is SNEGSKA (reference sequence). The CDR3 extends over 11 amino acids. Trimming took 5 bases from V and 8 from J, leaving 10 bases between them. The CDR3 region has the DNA TGCAGTGCTGGCCCCCGGTATGAGCAGTTCTTC. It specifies CSAGPRYEQFF.

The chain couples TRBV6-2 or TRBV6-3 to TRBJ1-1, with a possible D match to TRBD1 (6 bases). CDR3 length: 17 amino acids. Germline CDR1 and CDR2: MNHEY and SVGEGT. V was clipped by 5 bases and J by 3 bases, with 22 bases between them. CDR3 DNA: TGTGCCAGCAGTCCGCCCCTACGGAGGGGGTCGGACACTGAAGCTTTCTTT. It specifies CASSPPLRRGSDTEAFF.

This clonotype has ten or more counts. CDR3 protein: CSARVVLAGYEQYF. CDR3 in DNA: TGCAGTGCTAGAGTGGTCCTAGCGGGGTACGAGCAGTACTTC. The chain couples TRBV20-1 to TRBJ2-7; TRBD2 agrees at 9 bases. The V gene end was trimmed by 1 base and the J gene end by 4 bases; junction bases not matched to a gene: 5. Germline assignment: CDR1 DFQATT and CDR2 SNEGSKA (reference sequence). The CDR3 contains 14 residues.

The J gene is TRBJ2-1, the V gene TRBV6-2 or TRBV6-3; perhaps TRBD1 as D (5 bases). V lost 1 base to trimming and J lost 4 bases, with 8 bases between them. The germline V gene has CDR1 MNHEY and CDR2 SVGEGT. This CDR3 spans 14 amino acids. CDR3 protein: CASSYFGAYNEQFF. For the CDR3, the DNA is TGTGCCAGCAGTTACTTTGGGGCGTACAATGAGCAGTTCTTC.

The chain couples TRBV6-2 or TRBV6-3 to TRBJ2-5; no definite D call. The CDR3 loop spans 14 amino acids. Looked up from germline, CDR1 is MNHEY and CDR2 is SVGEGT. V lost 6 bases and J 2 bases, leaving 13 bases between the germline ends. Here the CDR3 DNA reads TGTGCCAGCAGGCTGACATCAGGTCAAGAGACCCAGTACTTC. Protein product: CASRLTSGQETQYF.

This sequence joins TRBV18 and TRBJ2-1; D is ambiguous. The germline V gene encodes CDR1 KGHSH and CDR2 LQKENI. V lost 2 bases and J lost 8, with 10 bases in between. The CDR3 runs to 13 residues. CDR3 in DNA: TGTGCCAGCTCACCAGCTGCTGACTATGAGCAGTTCTTC. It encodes CASSPAADYEQFF.

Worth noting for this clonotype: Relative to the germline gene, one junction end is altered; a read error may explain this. CDR3 loop: CARSLSRVRWGSNTGELFF. The CDR3 region has the DNA TGTGCCAGGAGTTTATCACGCGTGAGGTGGGGTTCGAACACCGGGGAGCTGTTTTTT. The chain carries TRBV28 and TRBJ2-2; D call uncertain. The CDR3 covers 19 residues. Germline V gives CDR1 MDHEN, CDR2 SYDVKM.